The 26 T cell receptor beta chains below come from one sample, sequenced in a study of blood T cells in healthy people across ages. A J-beta primer mix and a sample-barcoded 5' primer were used in a second PCR of about 7 to 12 cycles. TCRdb fed the 5' RACE reads into MiXCR, producing one record per CDR3 protein. The sample holds under 2,000,000 distinct CDR3 sequences; about 49% are singletons and the top ten take approximately 2.1%. The sample was blood. The receptors here all came from a middle-aged woman in good health.

This clonotype was recorded a few times. The V gene is TRBV27, the J gene TRBJ2-1; D is ambiguous. V was pared by 3 bases and J by 14 bases, with 17 bases between. Germline CDR1 and CDR2: MNHEY and SMNVEV (reference sequence). The CDR3 has 13 amino acids. CDR3 coding DNA: TGTGCCAGCAGTTTGTCTCAGTTAACCGTCGAGTTCTTC. This codes for CASSLSQLTVEFF.

Comment on this clonotype: At one of its ends the junction is not consistent with the germline gene, which may arise from a read error. J is TRBJ1-2 and V is TRBV20-1, with a possible D match to TRBD1 (6 bases). Germline V gene sequence: CDR1 DFQATT, CDR2 SNEGSKA (reference sequence). This CDR3 has 14 amino acids. CDR3 DNA: TGCAGTGCTAGAGAGTCCGGGGGGCCCTATCGCTACACCTTC. It specifies CSARESGGPYRYTF.

This clonotype occurred a few times. In DNA, the CDR3 is TGCAGTGCTCCCCGGGACCTACCGCCTGAAGCTTTCTTT. It yields the protein CSAPRDLPPEAFF. The chain uses TRBV20-1 and TRBJ1-1, with D perhaps matching TRBD1 (5 bases). The CDR3 has 13 residues. Germline V gene sequence: CDR1 DFQATT, CDR2 SNEGSKA (reference sequence). V lost 5 bases and J lost 6, with 16 bases in between.

This clonotype showed up just a few times. V is TRBV6-2 or TRBV6-3 and J is TRBJ1-5, with a weak D call TRBD1 (5 bases). Trimming shortened V by 5 bases and J by 2 bases, and 16 bases separated the two germline ends. The CDR3 consists of 16 residues. CDR1 is MNHEY and CDR2 is SVGEGT in the germline V gene. The CDR3 here is CASSVLRGNGNQPQHF. The DNA of the CDR3 is TGTGCCAGCAGTGTCCTCCGGGGGAACGGCAATCAGCCCCAGCATTTT.

The chain carries TRBV12-3 or TRBV12-4 and TRBJ1-5; TRBD1 agrees at 7 bases. The CDR3 covers 17 residues. J lost 2 bases, V lost 5 bases, and 12 bases had no gene match. Here the CDR3 DNA reads TGTGCCAGCAGTCAAAGAAGACAGGGTCGGGGCAATCAGCCCCAGCATTTT. This codes for CASSQRRQGRGNQPQHF.

The rearrangement uses TRBV29-1 and TRBJ1-2; D uncertain. The germline V gene encodes CDR1 SQVTM and CDR2 ANQGSEA. V was cut by 7 bases and J by 0 bases, with 12 bases left in between. This CDR3 has 13 amino acids. The CDR3 is CSATGPANYGYTF. CDR3 in DNA: TGCAGCGCTACCGGGCCAGCTAACTATGGCTACACCTTC. Looking up the rest from reference TRBV29-1 and TRBJ1-2 gives the full variable domain: SAVISQKPSRDICQRGTSLTIQCQVDSQVTMMFWYRQQPGQSLTLIATANQGSEATYESGFVIDKFPISRPNLTFSTLTVSNMSPEDSSIYLCSATGPANYGYTFGSGTRLTVV.

This clonotype was observed a handful of times. The chain joins TRBV20-1 to TRBJ2-7; perhaps TRBD2 as D (6 bases). Germline V gene sequence: CDR1 DFQATT, CDR2 SNEGSKA (reference sequence). Trimming took off 2 bases at V and 3 bases at J, with 11 bases between the two ends. This CDR3 has 13 residues. The CDR3 loop is CSARLRGNYEQYF. In DNA form, the CDR3 reads TGCAGTGCTAGACTCCGGGGGAACTACGAGCAGTACTTC.

This clonotype was observed a few times. The gene calls are TRBV7-2 and TRBJ2-4; D possibly corresponds to TRBD1 (6 bases). This CDR3 has 13 residues. Germline CDR1 is SGHTA and CDR2 is FQGNSA. Trimming took off 4 bases at V and 10 bases at J, with 14 bases between the two ends. For the CDR3, the DNA is TGTGCCAGCAGCTCTACAGGGCCTGGGATTCAGTACTTC. Encoded protein: CASSSTGPGIQYF.

The chain has TRBV12-3 or TRBV12-4 and TRBJ1-2; D is unclear. Deletions cut 6 bases from V and 1 base from J, with 21 bases between. The CDR3 length is 17 residues. The CDR3 region has the DNA TGTGCCAGCAGGCCCTCCATCGAAAAAGGAGTTAACTATGGCTACACCTTC. It is translated as CASRPSIEKGVNYGYTF.

About this clonotype itself: A much larger clone lies a single base off, so this may be a read error. The chain couples TRBV27 to TRBJ1-5; tentatively, D is TRBD1 (5 bases). Trimming left V 8 bases short and J 3 bases short, with 23 bases between. CDR3 length: 17 residues. Looked up from germline, CDR1 is MNHEY and CDR2 is SMNVEV (reference sequence). CDR3 region: CASGQIGAHGSNQPQHF. Here the CDR3 DNA reads TGTGCCAGCGGCCAAATCGGGGCTCACGGTTCCAATCAGCCCCAGCATTTT.

The rearrangement joins TRBV6-1 to TRBJ1-1; D not resolved. V was clipped by 8 bases and J by 4 bases, with 8 bases between them. This CDR3 comprises 11 residues. Germline assignment: CDR1 MNHNS and CDR2 SASEGT. CDR3 DNA: TGTGCCAGCGGGCATACCACTGAAGCTTTCTTT. It is translated as CASGHTTEAFF.

V usage is TRBV11-2 and J usage is TRBJ1-1, with TRBD1 as a possible D gene (6 bases). Germline V CDR1 and CDR2: SGHAT, FQNNGV. The CDR3 contains 13 residues. Trimming removed 5 bases from V and 4 bases from J, with 11 bases in between. The CDR3 is CASSRGGFTEAFF. The CDR3 coding sequence is TGTGCCAGCAGCCGAGGGGGTTTCACTGAAGCTTTCTTT.

This clonotype has only a few counts. The chain joins TRBV10-2 to TRBJ1-2, with D perhaps matching TRBD1 (6 bases). The CDR3 extends over 12 amino acids. In germline, CDR1 is WSHSY, CDR2 SAAADI. V dropped 7 bases and J dropped 3 bases, with 9 bases sitting between them. This CDR3 is CASTPGDYGYTF. CDR3 sequence (DNA): TGCGCCAGCACCCCAGGGGACTATGGCTACACCTTC.

A single count supports this clonotype. The final CDR3 position lacks the conserved phenylalanine or tryptophan, pointing to a likely read error. V usage is TRBV4-2 and J usage is TRBJ2-3, with 7 bases identical to TRBD1. Trimming cost V 0 bases and J 6 bases; bases outside gene matches: 6. The germline V gene has CDR1 LGHNA and CDR2 YNFKEQ. The CDR3 sequence is 15 residues long. The CDR3 DNA follows: TGTGCCAGCAGCCAAGACACGAGGGGGCAGGATACGCAGTATCTT. As protein: CASSQDTRGQDTQYL.

This chain links TRBV7-9 with TRBJ2-3; a weak D match, TRBD1 (6 bases). V lost 0 bases, J lost 2 bases, and 18 bases lay in between. Germline V gene data show CDR1 as SEHNR and CDR2 as FQNEAQ (reference sequence). The CDR3 runs to 18 residues. The CDR3 loop reads CASSLASTGTFLTDTQYF. CDR3 nucleotides: TGTGCCAGCAGCTTAGCGTCGACAGGAACGTTTCTCACAGATACGCAGTATTTT.

As regards this clonotype: Mismatch with germline at one junction end may stem from a read error. The chain combines TRBV5-6 with TRBJ2-5; tentative D call: TRBD2 (5 bases). This CDR3 has 16 residues. The germline CDR1 and CDR2 sequences are SGHDT and YYEEEE. The CDR3 nucleotides read TGTGCCAGCGGCTTTGGGAGTGACGGAGACCAAGAGACCCAGTACTTC. Protein product: CASGFGSDGDQETQYF.

V is TRBV20-1 and J is TRBJ1-6; D unresolved. The V end was cut by 0 bases, the J end by 10 bases, with 10 bases between. This CDR3 has 13 amino acids. The germline gives CDR1 DFQATT, CDR2 SNEGSKA (reference sequence). CDR3: CSARDPPGSPLHF. As DNA, the CDR3 is TGCAGTGCTAGAGATCCCCCGGGATCACCCCTCCACTTT.

V gene TRBV20-1 combines with J gene TRBJ1-2; D is unresolved. V shed 5 bases and J shed 8 bases, with 15 bases lying between them. CDR1 DFQATT and CDR2 SNEGSKA come from the germline V gene (reference sequence). The CDR3 extends over 12 amino acids. This chain's CDR3 is CSAGKEPQGYTF. For the CDR3, the DNA is TGCAGTGCTGGGAAAGAGCCCCAGGGCTACACCTTC.

The chain uses TRBV7-9 and TRBJ2-5; D call uncertain. The V and J ends lost 5 bases and 4 bases respectively, with 14 bases between them. Germline lookup yields CDR1 SEHNR and CDR2 FQNEAQ (reference sequence). This CDR3 is built from 14 residues. The CDR3 DNA reads TGTGCCAGCAGCCCAAGGACGGGTACAGAGACCCAGTACTTC. It encodes CASSPRTGTETQYF.

The V gene is TRBV6-5, the J gene TRBJ1-2, with a possible D match to TRBD1 (6 bases). The CDR3 sequence is 13 residues long. Germline V gives CDR1 MNHEY, CDR2 SVGAGI. Trimming removed 5 bases at V and 5 bases at J, with 12 bases between. The CDR3 nucleotides read TGTGCCAGCAGTCCCAACAGGGTTTATGGCTACACCTTC. Protein sequence: CASSPNRVYGYTF.

This chain joins TRBV6-1 and TRBJ2-1; 13 bases map to TRBD2. The CDR3 runs 17 residues. The germline CDR1 and CDR2 sequences are MNHNS and SASEGT. V trimming: 6 bases; J trimming: 4 bases; junction bases outside the gene matches: 9. The CDR3, as DNA: TGTGCCAGCAGATCCGATGGACTAGCGGGAGTATACAATGAGCAGTTCTTC. Translation gives CASRSDGLAGVYNEQFF.

The J gene is TRBJ1-1, the V gene TRBV15; D remains unclear. This CDR3 is built from 15 residues. Germline loops: CDR1 LNHNV, CDR2 YYDKDF (reference sequence). V was pared by 4 bases and J by 1 base, with 13 bases between. The CDR3 sequence: CATSTPGKGNTEAFF. The CDR3 region has the DNA TGTGCCACCAGCACCCCTGGGAAGGGGAACACTGAAGCTTTCTTT.

This rearrangement joins TRBV29-1 to TRBJ1-1, with D uncertain. Looked up from germline, CDR1 is SQVTM and CDR2 is ANQGSEA. There are 14 residues in the CDR3. V lost 3 bases and J lost 0, with 11 bases in between. The CDR3 protein is CSVDRSGMNTEAFF. CDR3 nucleotide sequence: TGCAGCGTTGATCGCAGTGGGATGAACACTGAAGCTTTCTTT.

Worth noting for this clonotype: The germline gene is not matched at one end of the junction; a read error may be the cause. This sequence joins TRBV14 and TRBJ2-3; D ambiguous. The germline CDR1 and CDR2 sequences are SGHDN and FVKESK. The CDR3 is 13 amino acids. CDR3 coding DNA: TGTACCAGCAGCCGCCGGGCCACAGATACGCAGTATTTT. Its translation: CTSSRRATDTQYF.

This clonotype was counted a few times. J is TRBJ2-7 and V is TRBV6-5, with D possibly being TRBD1 (5 bases). V was trimmed by 6 bases and J by 0 bases, leaving 12 bases between them. In germline, CDR1 is MNHEY, CDR2 SVGAGI. The CDR3 totals 14 residues. The CDR3 loop reads CASRTGQSSYEQYF. CDR3 DNA: TGTGCCAGCAGAACAGGTCAGAGCTCCTACGAGCAGTACTTC.

V is TRBV4-3 and J is TRBJ1-2; D might be TRBD1 (6 bases). The CDR3 has 13 residues. Trimming took 1 base from V and 6 from J, leaving 9 bases between them. Germline CDR1 is LGHNA and CDR2 is YSLEER. CDR3 DNA: TGCGCCAGCAGCCAAGGGGGGGCGAATGGCTACACCTTC. Amino acid sequence: CASSQGGANGYTF.